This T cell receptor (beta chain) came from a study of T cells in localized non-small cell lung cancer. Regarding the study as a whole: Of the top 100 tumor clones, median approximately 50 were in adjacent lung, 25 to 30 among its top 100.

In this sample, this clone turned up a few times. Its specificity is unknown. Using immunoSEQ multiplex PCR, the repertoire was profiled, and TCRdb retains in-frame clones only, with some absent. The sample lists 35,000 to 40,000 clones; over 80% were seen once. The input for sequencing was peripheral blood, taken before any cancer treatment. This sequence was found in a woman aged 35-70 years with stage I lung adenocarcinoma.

The CDR3 region has the DNA TGTGCCAGCAGTTTAAAGCGGGGGGGTACTGGGGCCAACGTCCTGACTTTC. As protein: CASSLKRGGTGANVLTF. The chain links TRBV27 to TRBJ2-6; 10 bases are a match to TRBD2. The CDR3 has 17 amino acids. Trimming removed 2 bases from V and 2 bases from J; junction bases left unmatched: 3. Germline CDR1 MNHEY, CDR2 SMNVEV (reference sequence).